The 27 T cell receptor beta chains presented below share a single source sample, sequenced in a study of vaccination and CD4 T cells after COVID-19. Treatment here: roughly 10-day PBMC culture with coronavirus spike peptide pools or control peptides (ViraFEST assay). The antigens for these receptors are not known. Sequenced with the Oncomine TCR Beta short-read assay was DNA taken from cultured CD4+ T cells. TCRdb reprocessed the PCR reads with MiXCR, giving one entry per CDR3 protein. The sample lists 9,500 to 15,000 distinct CDR3 sequences; about three fifths were seen once. The sequencing input was CD4+ T cells from blood, cultured in vitro. The receptors shown here come from a human donor who had recovered from COVID-19.

The chain combines TRBV20-1 with TRBJ1-2, with 7 bases aligning to TRBD1. The trim removed 1 base at V and 6 bases at J, leaving 8 bases unmatched. The CDR3 runs to 14 residues. Germline CDR1 and CDR2: DFQATT and SNEGSKA (reference sequence). The CDR3 here is CSARAAGTEDGYTF. The CDR3 region has the DNA TGCAGTGCTAGAGCGGCCGGGACAGAAGATGGCTACACCTTC.

The V gene is TRBV7-8, the J gene TRBJ2-1, with 8 bases fitting TRBD2. With V trimmed by 1 base and J by 2 bases, 10 bases remained unmatched. Germline-derived CDR1 and CDR2 are SGHVS and FQNEAQ. CDR3 size: 18 residues. This CDR3 is CASSLDRLAGHPYNEQFF. The DNA for the CDR3 is TGTGCCAGCAGCTTAGATAGGCTAGCGGGCCACCCCTACAATGAGCAGTTCTTC.

This clonotype showed up just once. V and J are TRBV7-9 and TRBJ1-1; D is ambiguous. The germline V and J ends were trimmed by 4 bases and 10 bases, with 10 bases remaining between them. The CDR3 has 11 residues. CDR1 is SEHNR, CDR2 FQNEAQ, per germline (reference sequence). The CDR3 sequence is CASSYDVGAFF. The CDR3 DNA sequence: TGTGCCAGCAGCTACGACGTCGGAGCTTTCTTT. The full variable domain, rest sourced from reference TRBV7-9 and TRBJ1-1, is DTGVSQNPRHKITKRGQNVTFRCDPISEHNRLYWYRQTLGQGPEFLTYFQNEAQLEKSRLLSDRFSAERPKGSFSTLEIQRTEQGDSAMYLCASSYDVGAFFGQGTRLTVV.

This chain connects TRBV15 to TRBJ1-5, with no clear D. V lost 3 bases, J lost 3 bases, and 12 bases lay in between. Germline V lookup: CDR1 LNHNV, CDR2 YYDKDF (reference sequence). The CDR3 length is 15 residues. In DNA, the CDR3 is TGTGCCACCAGCAGCAGGCACAGTATCAATCAGCCCCAGCATTTT. Protein: CATSSRHSINQPQHF.

The J gene is TRBJ2-2, the V gene TRBV6-5, with D possibly being TRBD1 (5 bases). The CDR3 spans 15 residues. V lost 3 bases and J 1 base, leaving 9 bases between the germline ends. The germline V gene has CDR1 MNHEY and CDR2 SVGAGI. Here the CDR3 DNA reads TGTGCCAGCAGTTATGGGGCGGAGAACACCGGGGAGCTGTTTTTT. Translation: CASSYGAENTGELFF.

The chain links TRBV28 to TRBJ1-5, with D maybe TRBD1 (6 bases). V was pared by 6 bases and J by 6 bases, with 18 bases between. The CDR3 extends over 15 amino acids. CDR1 and CDR2 from the germline V gene are MDHEN and SYDVKM. This chain's CDR3 is CASRGKKGESQPQHF. The CDR3 nucleotides are TGTGCCAGCAGGGGGAAAAAGGGGGAAAGTCAGCCCCAGCATTTT.

This clonotype was observed once. The chain joins TRBV19 to TRBJ1-2; tentatively, D is TRBD1 (5 bases). The CDR3 extends over 14 amino acids. CDR1 LNHDA and CDR2 SQIVND come from the germline V gene (reference sequence). V was trimmed by 10 bases and J by 8 bases, leaving 23 bases between them. The CDR3 loop is CATRWGTAIGGYTF. CDR3 DNA: TGTGCCACCCGTTGGGGGACTGCCATTGGGGGCTACACCTTC. Combining the CDR3 with reference TRBV19 and TRBJ1-2 gives the whole variable domain DGGITQSPKYLFRKEGQNVTLSCEQNLNHDAMYWYRQDPGQGLRLIYYSQIVNDFQKGDIAEGYSVSREKKESFPLTVTSAQKNPTAFYLCATRWGTAIGGYTFGSGTRLTVV.

CDR3 DNA: TGTGCCAGCAGCTTATTAGGCGGGACGGGAGAGCAGTACTTC. Its protein product is CASSLLGGTGEQYF. The chain joins TRBV7-2 to TRBJ2-7, with D maybe TRBD2 (6 bases). Germline CDR1 SGHTA, CDR2 FQGNSA. V shed 2 bases and J shed 7 bases, with 15 bases lying between them. The CDR3 totals 14 residues.

For the CDR3, the DNA is TGCAGTGCCGGGACTAGCGGGAGGGCCTTTACCTTCGAGCAGTACTTC. This translates into CSAGTSGRAFTFEQYF. V gene TRBV20-1 combines with J gene TRBJ2-7, with TRBD2 identical over 16 bases. The CDR3 is made up of 16 amino acids. With V trimmed by 6 bases and J by 6 bases, 11 bases remained unmatched. The germline V gene encodes CDR1 DFQATT and CDR2 SNEGSKA (reference sequence).

This clonotype was found a few times. The V and J genes are TRBV20-1 and TRBJ2-6; D possibly corresponds to TRBD2 (6 bases). This CDR3 comprises 16 residues. Germline loops: CDR1 DFQATT, CDR2 SNEGSKA (reference sequence). V gave up 1 base and J gave up 2 bases, with 12 bases separating them. In nucleotides, the CDR3 is TGCAGTGCTAGAGGGCGGGGTTTGGCTGGGGCCAACGTCCTGACTTTC. It translates to CSARGRGLAGANVLTF.

The V call is TRBV28, the J call TRBJ2-7; perhaps TRBD2 as D (6 bases). Trimming pared 3 bases from V and 6 bases from J, leaving 15 bases between. The CDR3 is 14 residues long. Germline assignment: CDR1 MDHEN and CDR2 SYDVKM. CDR3 bases: TGTGCCAGCAGTTTGGTAGGAGGGGCGTTCGAGCAGTACTTC. Its translation is CASSLVGGAFEQYF.

The rearrangement links TRBV5-1 to TRBJ2-3; the match to TRBD2 covers 14 bases. V shed 1 base and J 0 bases; nucleotides not matched to a gene: 7. The V gene's germline CDR1 is SGHRS and CDR2 YFSETQ. The CDR3 loop spans 19 amino acids. In DNA, the CDR3 is TGCGCCAGCAGCTTGTGGGGGACTAGCGGGAGAACTAGCACAGATACGCAGTATTTT. Translating it yields CASSLWGTSGRTSTDTQYF.

The CDR3 DNA reads as TGTGCCAGCAGGGATTGGAAGGGAACAGATACGCAGTATTTT. This sequence encodes CASRDWKGTDTQYF. The chain has TRBV28 and TRBJ2-3; D unresolved. This CDR3 has 14 amino acids. From germline, CDR1 is MDHEN and CDR2 SYDVKM. V dropped 6 bases and J dropped 3 bases, with 13 bases sitting between them.

V usage is TRBV20-1 and J usage is TRBJ2-5, with 12 bases fitting TRBD2. This CDR3 spans 16 amino acids. Losses at the gene ends were 0 bases for V and 6 bases for J; bases not matched to a gene: 8. CDR1 is DFQATT and CDR2 is SNEGSKA in the germline V gene (reference sequence). For the CDR3, the DNA is TGCAGTGCTAGAGATTCCGCGACTAGCGGGAGCCAGACCCAGTACTTC. Translated, it gives CSARDSATSGSQTQYF.

This clonotype showed up just a few times. This chain links TRBV6-1 with TRBJ2-5; 7 nucleotides agree with TRBD2. The germline gives CDR1 MNHNS, CDR2 SASEGT. The ends lost 3 bases at V and 5 bases at J; junction bases unmatched: 9. The CDR3 has 15 amino acids. CDR3 sequence (DNA): TGTGCCAGCAGTGAGACGAGACTAGCCACGGAGACCCAGTACTTC. This encodes CASSETRLATETQYF.

This rearrangement joins TRBV6-2 or TRBV6-3 to TRBJ2-2; 11 bases line up with TRBD2. The J segment lost 5 bases and the V segment lost 6 bases, leaving 2 bases of the junction unmatched. The CDR3 is 14 amino acids. In germline, CDR1 is MNHEY, CDR2 SVGEGT. CDR3 sequence (DNA): TGTGCCAGCAGGGGACTAGCGGTAACCGGGGAGCTGTTTTTT. Residues: CASRGLAVTGELFF.

This chain connects TRBV6-4 to TRBJ2-2; D not certain. The CDR3 is 13 residues long. Germline V lookup: CDR1 MRHNA, CDR2 SNTAGT. Trimming left V 3 bases short and J 5 bases short, with 7 bases between. The CDR3 DNA follows: TGTGCCAGCAGTGAATCCGTTACCGGGGAGCTGTTTTTT. This encodes CASSESVTGELFF.

This clonotype came up a few times. The V and J genes are TRBV7-2 and TRBJ1-6, with unresolved D. V lost 5 bases, J lost 9 bases, and 17 bases lay in between. The CDR3 loop spans 15 amino acids. CDR1 and CDR2 from the germline V gene are SGHTA and FQGNSA. The CDR3 bases are TGTGCCAGCAGCCCGGAGACCGGAATGCCTTCACCCCTCCACTTT. Translated: CASSPETGMPSPLHF.

The chain carries TRBV6-1 and TRBJ1-1; D unclear. V was cut by 9 bases and J by 1 base, with 9 bases left in between. The germline CDR1 and CDR2 sequences are MNHNS and SASEGT. This CDR3 contains 12 residues. The CDR3 DNA sequence: TGTGCCAGTATTGTGGGGAACACTGAAGCTTTCTTT. This gives the protein CASIVGNTEAFF.

V gene TRBV19 combines with J gene TRBJ1-2; possibly TRBD1 for D (5 bases). CDR1 and CDR2 (germline): LNHDA, SQIVND (reference sequence). CDR3 length: 15 residues. Trimming took 3 bases from V and 2 from J, leaving 13 bases between them. For the CDR3, the DNA is TGTGCCAGTAGTATGGGGACCGCGATCAACTATGGCTACACCTTC. Encoded protein: CASSMGTAINYGYTF. Together with reference TRBV19 and TRBJ1-2, the CDR3 gives the full variable domain: DGGITQSPKYLFRKEGQNVTLSCEQNLNHDAMYWYRQDPGQGLRLIYYSQIVNDFQKGDIAEGYSVSREKKESFPLTVTSAQKNPTAFYLCASSMGTAINYGYTFGSGTRLTVV.

The chain recombines TRBV29-1 with TRBJ2-5; TRBD2 agrees at 7 bases. Trimming cost V 6 bases and J 4 bases; bases outside gene matches: 11. The germline gives CDR1 SQVTM, CDR2 ANQGSEA. This CDR3 has 14 amino acids. The CDR3 nucleotides read TGCAGCGTGCGAGCGGGAACCCAGGGAGAGACCCAGTACTTC. This codes for CSVRAGTQGETQYF.

The V and J genes are TRBV6-5 and TRBJ2-7; 8 bases line up with TRBD1. Looked up from germline, CDR1 is MNHEY and CDR2 is SVGAGI. The length of the CDR3 is 15 residues. Losses at the gene ends were 4 bases for V and 4 bases for J; bases not matched to a gene: 9. The CDR3 spells CASSSPGTGIYEQYF. As DNA, the CDR3 is TGTGCCAGCAGTTCCCCAGGGACAGGAATTTACGAGCAGTACTTC.

V and J are TRBV20-1 and TRBJ2-3, with TRBD2 matching over 13 bases. The V and J ends lost 5 bases and 0 bases, in that order; junction bases with no gene match: 5. The CDR3 runs 16 residues. Germline V CDR1 and CDR2: DFQATT, SNEGSKA (reference sequence). CDR3 loop: CSARPGLAGSTDTQYF. The CDR3 nucleotides are TGCAGTGCTCGGCCGGGACTAGCGGGAAGCACAGATACGCAGTATTTT.

The chain employs TRBV7-2 and TRBJ2-7, with D possibly being TRBD1 (6 bases). V shed 2 bases and J shed 1 base, with 9 bases lying between them. The CDR3 totals 14 residues. The V gene's germline CDR1 is SGHTA and CDR2 FQGNSA. The CDR3 protein is CASSLFGQSYEQYF. CDR3 coding DNA: TGTGCCAGCAGCTTATTCGGACAGTCCTACGAGCAGTACTTC.

In DNA, the CDR3 is TGCAGTGCGACCGAAGCCGGACGACGCGGGAACACCATATATTTT. It translates to CSATEAGRRGNTIYF. This rearrangement joins TRBV20-1 to TRBJ1-3; no firm D call. The CDR3 contains 15 residues. Trimming cost V 6 bases and J 7 bases, with 22 bases left between them. Germline assignment: CDR1 DFQATT and CDR2 SNEGSKA (reference sequence).

The chain uses TRBV20-1 and TRBJ2-5; 8 nucleotides match TRBD2. CDR3 length equals 13 residues. J was trimmed by 1 base and V by 6 bases; bases with no gene match: 4. Germline V gene sequence: CDR1 DFQATT, CDR2 SNEGSKA (reference sequence). The CDR3 DNA is TGCAGTGCACCCGCGGGGGGCCAAGAGACCCAGTACTTC. Residues: CSAPAGGQETQYF.

The J gene is TRBJ1-6, the V gene TRBV28, with D possibly being TRBD1 (6 bases). Germline lookup yields CDR1 MDHEN and CDR2 SYDVKM. This CDR3 has 15 residues. With 2 bases removed from V and 9 bases from J, the gap between germline ends came to 14 bases. CDR3 in amino acids: CASSLASGGGSPLHF. The CDR3 DNA reads as TGTGCCAGCAGTTTAGCTTCGGGGGGCGGTTCACCCCTCCACTTT.